This T cell receptor beta chain was documented in a study of Graves' ophthalmopathy and Graves' hyperthyroidism. Overall study findings and caveats: Researchers report that a 13-signature model separated ophthalmopathy from stable hyperthyroidism, posting about 90% sensitivity and roughly 80% specificity.

Pregnant or lactating patients and those with other autoimmune diseases or uncontrolled infections were excluded. PBMCs originated in more than 7.5 ml of fresh peripheral blood. CDR3 regions of TCR beta were amplified from RNA transcripts. The first round was an RT-PCR with HTBI primers, and the second round was a multiplex PCR. From the multiplex PCR reads, TCRdb called clonotypes with MiXCR, one entry per CDR3 protein. The sample lists some 160,000 distinct CDR3 sequences; roughly 36% were seen once. This clonotype was recorded many times. Its target is not known. With 1 base clipped from V and 3 bases from J, the junction kept 15 bases outside the gene matches. This CDR3 is built from 19 residues. CDR1 and CDR2 from the germline V gene are SGHAT and FQNNGV.

This TCR was sampled from a man aged 25-45 years with Graves' ophthalmopathy. The sequenced material came from peripheral blood. The rearrangement joins TRBV11-2 to TRBJ2-4, with 7 nucleotides matching TRBD2. CDR3 loop: CASSLGGGEGGAVKNIQYF. CDR3 sequence (DNA): TGTGCCAGCAGCTTAGGCGGCGGGGAGGGCGGGGCCGTCAAAAACATTCAGTACTTC.